This TCR beta chain was identified during a study of graft-versus-host responses after intestinal transplantation. The overall study: Among the recipients, transplants were multivisceral, liver-intestinal, or isolated intestinal. All recipients were given anti-thymocyte globulin induction, and tacrolimus and steroids were then administered for roughly 3 years. Study-wide findings and caveats: Among recipient marrow samples, GvH clones were found; some appeared first in ileum or blood. Some patients had graft-donor T cell macrochimerism. In their allografts, the ratios of graft-versus-host to host-versus-graft T cell clones were high.

The CDR3 runs to 13 residues. V was trimmed by 5 bases and J by 10 bases, leaving 15 bases between them. Germline V CDR1 and CDR2: MNHEY, SVGAGI. Details on this clone: As yet, its antigen is unknown.

The repertoire was sequenced with immunoSEQ multiplex PCR; TCRdb's copy has only in-frame clones and lacks some. The sample lists around 100,000 clones; more than 85% were seen once. The TCR sequence derives from a human donor who was the organ donor for an intestinal transplant. The chain joins TRBV6-5 to TRBJ2-1, with D possibly matching TRBD1 (5 bases). Material: unstimulated CD8+ T cells sorted from spleen or lymph node cells, obtained before transplant. The CDR3 sequence: CASSIAPYREQFF. The DNA for the CDR3 is TGTGCCAGCAGTATAGCTCCTTACAGGGAGCAGTTCTTC.